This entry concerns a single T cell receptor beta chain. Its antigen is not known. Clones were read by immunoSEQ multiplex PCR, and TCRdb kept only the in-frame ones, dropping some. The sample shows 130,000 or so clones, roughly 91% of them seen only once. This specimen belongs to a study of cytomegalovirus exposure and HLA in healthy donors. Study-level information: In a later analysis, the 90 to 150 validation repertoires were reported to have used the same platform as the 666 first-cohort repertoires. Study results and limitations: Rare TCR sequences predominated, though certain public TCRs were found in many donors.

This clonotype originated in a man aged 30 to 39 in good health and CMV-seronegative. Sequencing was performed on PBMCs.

CDR3 sequence (DNA): TGTGCCAGTAGTAATCAGGGGGCTATAACTTTCTTT. Encoded protein: CASSNQGAITFF. This chain uses TRBV19 with TRBJ1-1, with TRBD1 matching 8 bases. The trim removed 4 bases at V and 12 bases at J, leaving 7 bases unmatched. This CDR3 region has 12 residues. CDR1 is LNHDA and CDR2 is SQIVND in the germline V gene (reference sequence).